This T cell receptor (beta chain) comes out of a study of high-grade serous ovarian cancer treatment subgroups. Findings and caveats of the study: Different patients shared almost no repertoire; same-patient tumors shared 0.11 to 0.79.

Profiled with immunoSEQ multiplex PCR; TCRdb holds only in-frame clones, not every one. The repertoire holds fewer than 20,000 clones, with roughly 75% as singletons. The CDR3 contains 14 residues. Germline V lookup: CDR1 KGHSH, CDR2 LQKENI. The V gene lost 6 bases and the J gene lost 4 bases, with 15 bases spanning the gap. There are a few counts of this clone. Its antigen is currently unknown. Tumor samples were taken before definitive surgery or chemotherapy. The origin of this receptor is a human donor with high-grade serous ovarian cancer. Sequenced: tumor tissue. The chain links TRBV18 to TRBJ1-2; the D gene is possibly TRBD1 (6 bases). In DNA form, the CDR3 reads TGTGCCAGCTCGAGAGAAGGGGGAGGCTATGGCTACACCTTC. Protein: CASSREGGGYGYTF.